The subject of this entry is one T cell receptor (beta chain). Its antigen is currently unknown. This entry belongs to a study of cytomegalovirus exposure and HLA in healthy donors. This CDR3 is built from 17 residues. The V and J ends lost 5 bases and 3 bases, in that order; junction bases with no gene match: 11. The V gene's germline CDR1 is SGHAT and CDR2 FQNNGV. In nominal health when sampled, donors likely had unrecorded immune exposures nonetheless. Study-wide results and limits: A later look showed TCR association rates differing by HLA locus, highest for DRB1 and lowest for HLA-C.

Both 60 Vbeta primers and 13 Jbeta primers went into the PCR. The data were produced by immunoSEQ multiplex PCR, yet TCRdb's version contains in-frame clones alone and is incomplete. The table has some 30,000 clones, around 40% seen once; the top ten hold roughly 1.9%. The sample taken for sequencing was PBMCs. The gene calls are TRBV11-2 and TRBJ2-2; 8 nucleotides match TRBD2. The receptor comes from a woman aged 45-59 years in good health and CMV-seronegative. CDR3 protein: CASSPRLRGEDTGELFF. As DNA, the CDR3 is TGTGCCAGCAGCCCTCGTTTGCGGGGGGAGGACACCGGGGAGCTGTTTTTT.